The sample holds many counts of the clone carrying this T cell receptor beta chain. This specimen belongs to a study of response to subunit inactivated influenza vaccine. TCRdb analysed the RT-PCR reads with MiXCR anew, one entry per CDR3 protein. The sample carries hundreds of thousands of distinct CDR3 sequences, roughly 13% recorded once. The CDR3 totals 13 residues. Trimming pared 5 bases from V and 8 bases from J, leaving 13 bases between. J is TRBJ2-1 and V is TRBV12-3 or TRBV12-4; D remains unclear. The sequence was obtained from a man aged 50 to 60 who received an inactivated influenza vaccine. The sample was PBMCs from blood, taken about 14 days before vaccination. CDR3 coding DNA: TGTGCCAGCAGTCCTTCCGGGCACTATGAGCAGTTCTTC. Protein: CASSPSGHYEQFF.